These 10 T cell receptor beta chains were sequenced from one sample in a study of T cells after yellow fever vaccination. MiXCR, applied by TCRdb to the 5' RACE reads, yields one record per CDR3 protein. Of 250,000 to 300,000 distinct CDR3 sequences in the sample, 8.5% to 10% were seen once. The sequences come from CD4+ T cells sorted from PBMCs, collected 5 days after the yellow fever booster vaccination. These receptors all stem from a man between 18 and 35 years old who received the YFV17D yellow fever vaccine.

The chain is built from TRBV7-2 and TRBJ2-7, with TRBD2 matching 8 bases. In germline, CDR1 is SGHTA, CDR2 FQGNSA. Trimming removed 3 bases from V and 3 bases from J; junction bases left unmatched: 4. The CDR3 spans 14 residues. In DNA, the CDR3 is TGTGCCAGCAGCTTGAGGCGGGGGGTCTACGAGCAGTACTTC. Amino acid sequence: CASSLRRGVYEQYF.

The chain joins TRBV20-1 to TRBJ2-7; D could derive from TRBD1 or TRBD2 (5 bases each). Trimming took 3 bases from V and 3 from J, leaving 9 bases between them. CDR1 is DFQATT, CDR2 SNEGSKA, per germline (reference sequence). The CDR3 loop spans 12 amino acids. CDR3 bases: TGCAGTGCTAGCCTGAGGGGCTACGAGCAGTACTTC. Encoded protein: CSASLRGYEQYF.

The CDR3 nucleotides are TGTGCCAGCAGTTACCCTTACAGGGGAGCCCCCAACTATGGCTACACCTTC. It specifies CASSYPYRGAPNYGYTF. The chain uses TRBV6-2 or TRBV6-3 and TRBJ1-2; 7 bases are a match to TRBD1. Germline CDR1 is MNHEY and CDR2 is SVGEGT. The trim removed 2 bases at V and 2 bases at J, leaving 11 bases unmatched. The CDR3 spans 17 residues.

This clonotype was detected ten times or more. V usage is TRBV25-1 and J usage is TRBJ1-2; no definite D call. Trimming left V 3 bases short and J 0 bases short, with 23 bases between. CDR1 MGHDK and CDR2 SYGVNS come from the germline V gene. CDR3 length equals 19 residues. Written as DNA, the CDR3 is TGTGCCAGCAGTGACACACGTTCTGTCCGGGGAGTCCCTAACTATGGCTACACCTTC. It translates to CASSDTRSVRGVPNYGYTF.

This clonotype appeared many times. V and J are TRBV12-3 or TRBV12-4 and TRBJ2-3; D assignment may be TRBD1 or TRBD2 (6 bases each). V lost 7 bases to trimming and J lost 4 bases, with 15 bases between them. CDR3 length: 14 residues. In nucleotides, the CDR3 is TGTGCCAGCACAACAGGGCCGGGGGCAGATACGCAGTATTTT. It encodes CASTTGPGADTQYF.

This clonotype has just a few counts. V usage is TRBV5-1 and J usage is TRBJ2-3, with 10 bases that match TRBD2. The CDR3 loop spans 18 amino acids. Germline V gene lookup returns CDR1 SGHRS and CDR2 YFSETQ. Trimming at V came to 4 bases and at J to 3 bases, leaving 14 bases not matched to a gene. The CDR3 region has the DNA TGCGCCAGCAGCCCCCGGATAGCGGGGGGCGTCGGGACAGATACGCAGTATTTT. This codes for CASSPRIAGGVGTDTQYF.

The CDR3 sequence is CASSRHLGIGTDTQYF. The CDR3 DNA reads as TGTGCCAGCAGCAGACACCTGGGGATTGGCACAGATACGCAGTATTTT. V gene TRBV7-2 combines with J gene TRBJ2-3; D gene ambiguous. V lost 5 bases to trimming and J lost 1 base, with 16 bases between them. The CDR3 covers 16 residues. CDR1 and CDR2 (germline): SGHTA, FQGNSA.

The chain is built from TRBV24-1 and TRBJ2-3; D not certain. Germline CDR1 is KGHDR and CDR2 is SFDVKD. Trimming left V 8 bases short and J 4 bases short, with 12 bases between. The CDR3 runs to 13 residues. The CDR3 DNA reads as TGTGCCACCACGGAAGACGAGTCAGATACGCAGTATTTT. This sequence encodes CATTEDESDTQYF.

The V call is TRBV12-3 or TRBV12-4, the J call TRBJ1-1, with a possible D match to TRBD1 (5 bases). The V and J ends lost 7 bases and 1 base respectively, with 16 bases between them. The CDR3 covers 15 residues. The CDR3 spells CASTQSGAWNTEAFF. CDR3 nucleotide sequence: TGTGCCAGCACCCAGTCCGGGGCTTGGAACACTGAAGCTTTCTTT.

The J gene is TRBJ1-5, the V gene TRBV18; TRBD1 matches at 8 bases. Looked up from germline, CDR1 is KGHSH and CDR2 is LQKENI. The CDR3 has 15 amino acids. The trim removed 5 bases at V and 7 bases at J, leaving 10 bases unmatched. Written as DNA, the CDR3 is TGTGCCAGCTCAGATTCGACAGGGGAATTCCAGCCCCAGCATTTT. Its translation is CASSDSTGEFQPQHF.